The 20 T cell receptor beta chains below all came from one sample that was sequenced in a study of OX40 agonist ivuxolimab in advanced cancers. Clones were sequenced by immunoSEQ multiplex PCR, and TCRdb holds only the in-frame ones, with some missing. The sample lists nearly 85,000 clones, roughly 83% seen once, with more than 0.7% in the top ten. The sample here was CD4+ or CD8+ T cells sorted from blood, taken in a trial of the OX40 agonist ivuxolimab. The source of these receptors is an adult with an advanced solid tumor such as melanoma, head and neck, liver or kidney cancer.

V gene TRBV7-6 combines with J gene TRBJ2-5, with 10 bases lining up with TRBD2. The germline gives CDR1 SGHVS, CDR2 FNYEAQ. The CDR3 loop spans 19 amino acids. The junction had 19 bases not matched to a gene; V was cut back by 6 bases and J by 3 bases. The CDR3 here is CASSKGLAGEFSGKETQYF. In DNA, the CDR3 is TGTGCCAGCAGTAAGGGGCTAGCGGGGGAGTTTTCTGGTAAAGAGACCCAGTACTTC. The full variable domain, in which reference TRBV7-6 and TRBJ2-5 provide the parts outside the CDR3, is GAGVSQSPRYKVTKRGQDVALRCDPISGHVSLYWYRQALGQGPEFLTYFNYEAQQDKSGLPNDRFSAERPEGSISTLTIQRTEQRDSAMYRCASSKGLAGEFSGKETQYFGPGTRLLVL.

This rearrangement joins TRBV6-1 to TRBJ1-6; no clear D. Germline CDR1 reads MNHNS; CDR2 reads SASEGT. The CDR3 runs 15 residues. The V end was cut by 6 bases, the J end by 7 bases, with 16 bases between. In DNA, the CDR3 is TGTGCCAGCAGCCTAAGCCCGGGTACCAATTCACCCCTCCACTTT. Residues: CASSLSPGTNSPLHF.

This chain links TRBV5-1 with TRBJ2-3; D possibly corresponds to TRBD1 (6 bases). Germline values: CDR1 SGHRS, CDR2 YFSETQ. V dropped 2 bases and J dropped 0 bases, with 10 bases sitting between them. CDR3 length equals 15 residues. The CDR3 reads CASSFGQTSTDTQYF. As DNA, the CDR3 is TGCGCCAGCAGCTTTGGACAGACAAGCACAGATACGCAGTATTTT. Using reference TRBV5-1 and TRBJ2-3 for the parts outside the CDR3, the full variable domain is KAGVTQTPRYLIKTRGQQVTLSCSPISGHRSVSWYQQTPGQGLQFLFEYFSETQRNKGNFPGRFSGRQFSNSRSEMNVSTLELGDSALYLCASSFGQTSTDTQYFGPGTRLTVL.

The chain couples TRBV27 to TRBJ1-1, with D perhaps matching TRBD1 (6 bases). The CDR3 runs 14 residues. Deletions cut 4 bases from V and 3 bases from J, with 12 bases between. The V gene's germline CDR1 is MNHEY and CDR2 SMNVEV (reference sequence). CDR3 nucleotides: TGTGCCAGCAGTTGGAGGGGGATAGACACTGAAGCTTTCTTT. This sequence encodes CASSWRGIDTEAFF.

V gene TRBV4-1 combines with J gene TRBJ1-2; TRBD1 is a possible D gene (6 bases). The length of the CDR3 is 14 residues. Germline V CDR1 and CDR2: MGHRA, YSYEKL. Trimming shortened V by 5 bases and J by 7 bases, and 17 bases separated the two germline ends. CDR3 bases: TGCGCCAGCAGCAAAAGGGAGGCAGGGGCTGGCTACACCTTC. Translating gives CASSKREAGAGYTF.

This clone was counted once. The genes are TRBV19 and TRBJ2-2; possible D gene TRBD2, 7 bases. V gave up 6 bases and J gave up 4 bases, with 21 bases separating them. This CDR3 region has 17 residues. Germline V gene sequence: CDR1 LNHDA, CDR2 SQIVND (reference sequence). The CDR3 DNA reads TGTGCCAGTAGCGGCGCCGGGAGGACAGTGGGCACCGGGGAGCTGTTTTTT. This encodes CASSGAGRTVGTGELFF.

This chain uses TRBV19 with TRBJ2-1; 9 nucleotides line up with TRBD1. Germline V gene sequence: CDR1 LNHDA, CDR2 SQIVND (reference sequence). There are 14 residues in the CDR3. V was pared by 8 bases and J by 4 bases, with 6 bases of the junction left unmatched. The CDR3 reads CASETGTGYNEQFF. CDR3 DNA: TGTGCCAGTGAAACCGGGACAGGGTACAATGAGCAGTTCTTC. Full variable domain (remainder filled in from reference TRBV19 and TRBJ2-1): DGGITQSPKYLFRKEGQNVTLSCEQNLNHDAMYWYRQDPGQGLRLIYYSQIVNDFQKGDIAEGYSVSREKKESFPLTVTSAQKNPTAFYLCASETGTGYNEQFFGPGTRLTVL.

The rearrangement links TRBV6-6 to TRBJ1-1, with D possibly being TRBD1 (5 bases). V lost 5 bases, J lost 6 bases, and 16 bases lay in between. Germline CDR1 is MNHNY and CDR2 is SVGAGI (reference sequence). The CDR3 length is 14 residues. The CDR3 DNA reads as TGTGCCAGCAGTACCCGGCAGGGTAGGCCTGAAGCTTTCTTT. Protein: CASSTRQGRPEAFF.

The CDR3 sequence: CASSPRTGAPYEQYF. The CDR3 region has the DNA TGCGCCAGCAGCCCCCGGACAGGGGCCCCCTACGAGCAGTACTTC. The chain uses TRBV5-1 and TRBJ2-7, with 9 bases lining up with TRBD1. Germline values: CDR1 SGHRS, CDR2 YFSETQ. V gave up 4 bases and J gave up 2 bases; unmatched junction bases: 7. This CDR3 is built from 15 residues. Variable domain in full (rest from reference TRBV5-1 and TRBJ2-7): KAGVTQTPRYLIKTRGQQVTLSCSPISGHRSVSWYQQTPGQGLQFLFEYFSETQRNKGNFPGRFSGRQFSNSRSEMNVSTLELGDSALYLCASSPRTGAPYEQYFGPGTRLTVT.

This clone appeared a few times. The gene calls are TRBV10-3 and TRBJ2-6; 8 positions agree with TRBD1. V dropped 8 bases and J dropped 3; count of bases not matched to a gene: 9. The CDR3 covers 16 residues. CDR1 and CDR2 from the germline V gene are ENHRY and SYGVKD. The CDR3 nucleotides read TGTGCCATCGCAGAACTGACAGGGGTTGGGGCCAACGTCCTGACTTTC. This codes for CAIAELTGVGANVLTF.

This clone was recorded only once. V and J are TRBV5-5 and TRBJ2-1; TRBD2 agrees at 10 bases. Germline trimming cut 2 bases from V and 7 bases from J; bases unmatched to any gene: 9. The CDR3 is 16 residues long. The germline V gene encodes CDR1 SGHKS and CDR2 YYEKEE (reference sequence). CDR3 DNA sequence: TGTGCCAGCAGCTTCCACTCGGGACTAGCGATAAATGAGCAGTTCTTC. It encodes CASSFHSGLAINEQFF.

The count of this clone is one. The DNA for the CDR3 is TGCGCCAGCAGTGTCAGGGAAGATTCACCCCTCCACTTT. This codes for CASSVREDSPLHF. The chain combines TRBV5-1 with TRBJ1-6, with D perhaps matching TRBD1 (5 bases). V was shortened by 5 bases and J by 8 bases, with 11 bases between the two germline ends. Germline CDR1 and CDR2: SGHRS and YFSETQ. The CDR3 contains 13 residues.

This CDR3 is CASSPQVSSGELFF. The CDR3 DNA sequence: TGCGCCAGCAGCCCACAGGTCAGCTCCGGGGAGCTGTTTTTT. The V and J genes are TRBV5-1 and TRBJ2-2, with a possible D match to TRBD1 (5 bases). The CDR3 is 14 residues long. The V gene lost 4 bases and the J gene lost 6 bases, with 13 bases spanning the gap. Germline V gene sequence: CDR1 SGHRS, CDR2 YFSETQ.

The J gene is TRBJ2-7, the V gene TRBV7-2; 8 bases align to TRBD2. The CDR3 consists of 19 residues. Trimming cost V 2 bases and J 2 bases; bases outside gene matches: 17. Germline V gene sequence: CDR1 SGHTA, CDR2 FQGNSA. CDR3 nucleotide sequence: TGTGCCAGCAGCTTATTGGGGTCGGCGGGGGGCGCATCCCCCTACGAGCAGTACTTC. Translation: CASSLLGSAGGASPYEQYF.

The CDR3 DNA follows: TGTGCCAGCAGCAACCTAGCGGGGGGATTTTCCTACGAGCAGTACTTC. Its protein product is CASSNLAGGFSYEQYF. This chain joins TRBV4-2 and TRBJ2-7; 11 positions agree with TRBD2. Germline V CDR1 and CDR2: LGHNA, YNFKEQ. The CDR3 is made up of 16 amino acids. Trimming removed 5 bases from V and 1 base from J; junction bases left unmatched: 7.

The chain is built from TRBV2 and TRBJ2-7; D might be TRBD1 (5 bases). This CDR3 has 13 amino acids. Germline CDR1 is SNHLY and CDR2 is FYNNEI. V was clipped by 7 bases and J by 6 bases, with 16 bases between them. The CDR3 coding sequence is TGTGCCAGCACAGGAAATCACCAGGGCGAGCAGTACTTC. It yields the protein CASTGNHQGEQYF.

The chain uses TRBV6-5 and TRBJ2-7; tentative D call: TRBD1 (5 bases). The CDR3 is 15 residues long. Germline values: CDR1 MNHEY, CDR2 SVGAGI. V shed 0 bases and J shed 2 bases, with 11 bases lying between them. CDR3 residues: CASSYSAGKAYEQYF. Here the CDR3 DNA reads TGTGCCAGCAGTTACTCGGCAGGGAAGGCCTACGAGCAGTACTTC.

CDR3 sequence (DNA): TGTGCCAGCAGGGACAGCTCTTTGGGAACTGAAGCTTTCTTT. Its protein product is CASRDSSLGTEAFF. V and J are TRBV6-4 and TRBJ1-1; possibly TRBD1 for D (6 bases). In germline, CDR1 is MRHNA, CDR2 SNTAGT. This CDR3 contains 14 residues. V was shortened by 6 bases and J by 5 bases, with 16 bases between the two germline ends.

V is TRBV29-1 and J is TRBJ2-1; tentatively, D is TRBD1 or TRBD2 (5 bases each). The CDR3 is 12 amino acids. The V gene's germline CDR1 is SQVTM and CDR2 ANQGSEA. The V and J ends lost 5 bases and 4 bases respectively, with 9 bases between them. As DNA, the CDR3 is TGCAGCGTTACCAGGGAGTACAATGAGCAGTTCTTC. It specifies CSVTREYNEQFF.

The chain couples TRBV30 to TRBJ1-1; D call uncertain. Looked up from germline, CDR1 is GTSNPN and CDR2 is SVGIG (reference sequence). There are 16 residues in the CDR3. Between the trimmed V and J ends, which lost 0 bases and 0 bases, there was a span of 14 bases. The DNA of the CDR3 is TGTGCCTGGAGTGTACGGCAGCCGAATATGAACACTGAAGCTTTCTTT. This encodes CAWSVRQPNMNTEAFF. Together with reference TRBV30 and TRBJ1-1, the CDR3 gives the full variable domain: SQTIHQWPATLVQPVGSPLSLECTVEGTSNPNLYWYRQAAGRGLQLLFYSVGIGQISSEVPQNLSASRPQDRQFILSSKKLLLSDSGFYLCAWSVRQPNMNTEAFFGQGTRLTVV.